The sequence of this T cell receptor (beta chain) was determined in a study of blood T cell repertoires in COVID-19 (dated by TCRdb to 2020 to 2021). At the level of the whole study: Samples covering the acute and convalescent phases of COVID-19 were provided by collaborators in the United States, Italy and Spain. A freely available public database, intended as a resource for researchers studying the immune response to SARS-CoV-2, is where the repertoires were released. The samples were drawn from the first 160 participants of the ongoing ImmuneRACE study and from 1,200 or so subjects provided by 6 global collaborators. The sample metadata nearly always contained a de-identified subject ID, COVID-19 status, age in years and sex. Where HLA class I and class II types were available, the types were taken from metadata supplied by the sample provider, not from assay-based typing. Deeply sampled blood TCRbeta repertoires from subjects exposed to, actively infected with, or recovered from COVID-19 were included in the dataset. The prospective study material was composed of cDNA or gDNA derived from T cells, B-cell-depleted T cells, or PBMCs.

Another Seattle source contributed samples from volunteer blood donors who had recovered from COVID-19. Collaborating institutions collected whole blood in K2EDTA tubes following their own protocols. Collaborator samples were shipped for TCRbeta analysis as frozen whole blood, isolated PBMCs, or DNA extracted from either sample type. Reading the germline V gene gives CDR1 MNHNS and CDR2 SASEGT. The CDR3 runs 16 residues from the cysteine to the phenylalanine. Only the CDR3 region is kept as DNA, spanning 48 bases read in frame from base 1. Here V drops 4 bases and J drops 0 bases, and the junction holds 7 bases not matched to any gene. TCRbeta CDR3 regions were amplified from genomic DNA using the immunoSEQ Assay, a bias-controlled multiplex PCR. Concerning the study's data processing: Nucleated cell counts per sample were estimated from amplification of reference gene primers within the assay. To quantify the absolute abundance of each unique TCRbeta CDR3 rearrangement, sequence reads were collapsed and filtered. For each sample, productive Simpson clonality was calculated as the square root of Simpson's diversity index over productive rearrangements. TCRdb stores this immuneACCESS table with in-frame sequences only. Part of the clones is absent; in the studies checked, under half of the shortfall reflects unresolved V genes, and no reason is known for the rest. V and J calls and clone size are copied from that table; D and trimming were computed from the DNA. For this sample there are fewer than 450,000 clones; around 91% appear just once. The ten largest clonotypes hold 2.5% to 4% of the sample.

In the case of this clone: No cognate antigen has been identified for it. No much larger clone is present one base from it, and per-base qualities are unavailable.

What the work shows at the level of the full study, not this receptor alone: How much clinical and demographic metadata was included differed by source and by participant, and the metadata was provided uncurated.

Sequenced input: peripheral blood. Recombination joined TRBV6-1 with TRBJ2-3; 7 central bases correspond to TRBD2. The sequence was obtained from a woman aged 18-29 years who had recovered from COVID-19. Here the CDR3 is given as CASSAVSGASTDTQYF. The DNA sequence is TGTGCCAGCAGTGCCGTAAGCGGGGCTAGCACAGATACGCAGTATTTT.